The following is a T cell receptor beta chain sequence with its context. As yet, its antigen is unknown. Relative to the germline gene, one junction end is altered; a read error may explain this. This sample was taken from a study of tumor and adjacent non-tumor tissue in lung cancer. The overall study: Aged roughly 31 to 85 years, patients included about 11 men and a few women with stage I to III disease. Whole-study findings and limits: Top 100 clones took a larger repertoire share in normal lung.

A modified ARM-PCR protocol with three rounds of nested PCR amplified TCRbeta. TCRdb independently ran MiXCR on the multiplex PCR reads; one entry per CDR3 protein. The table records over 130,000 distinct CDR3 sequences, approximately 70% of them present only once. The template was RNA from unsorted bulk tissue. Donors were chemotherapy-naive, newly diagnosed lung cancer surgical patients in China, August–late 2014. This CDR3 contains 15 residues. Germline values: CDR1 SGHDT, CDR2 YYEEEE. Sequencing was carried out using lung tumor tissue. The clonotype was recovered from a man aged 60-69 years with small cell lung cancer. The chain uses TRBV5-6 and TRBJ2-7; D gene ambiguous. The CDR3 spells CASSAAESGGYEKYF. For the CDR3, the DNA is TGTGCCAGCAGCGCGGCAGAGTCCGGCGGATACGAGAAGTACTTC.